This T cell receptor (beta chain) came from a study of T cells in Graves' hyperthyroidism and ophthalmopathy. The CDR3 has 15 amino acids. The V end lost 0 bases, the J end lost 2 bases, and 9 bases lay between the germline ends. Per germline, CDR1 SGHRS and CDR2 YFSETQ. Patients were excluded because of uncontrolled infection, other autoimmune disease, pregnancy or lactation. In this sample, this clonotype turned up many times. Regions amplified from RNA transcripts were the TCR beta CDR3 regions. First-round RT-PCR targeting the TCR CDR3 was performed with the HTBI primer set. TCRdb used MiXCR to reprocess the multiplex PCR reads, holding one entry per CDR3 protein. Of roughly 100,000 distinct CDR3 sequences in the sample, less than 55% were seen once.

The gene calls are TRBV5-1 and TRBJ2-1; unclear D gene. Sequencing used blood. This clonotype was obtained from a man aged 35 to 55 with Graves' hyperthyroidism. CDR3 amino acids: CASSLGGDAYNEQFF. CDR3 bases: TGCGCCAGCAGCTTGGGTGGGGATGCCTACAATGAGCAGTTCTTC.